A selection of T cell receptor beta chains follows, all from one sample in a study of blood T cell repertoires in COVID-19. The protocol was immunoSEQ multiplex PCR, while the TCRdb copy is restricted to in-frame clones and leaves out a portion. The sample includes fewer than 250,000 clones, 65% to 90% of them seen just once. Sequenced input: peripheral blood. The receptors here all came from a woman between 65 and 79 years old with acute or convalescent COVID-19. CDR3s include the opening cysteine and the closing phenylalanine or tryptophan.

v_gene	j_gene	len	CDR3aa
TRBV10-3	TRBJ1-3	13	CAIWGQGRNTIYF
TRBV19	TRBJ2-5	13	CASIGTAKETQYF
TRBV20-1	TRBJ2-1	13	CSASMRGYNEQFF
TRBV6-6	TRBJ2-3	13	CASTDYYTDTQYF
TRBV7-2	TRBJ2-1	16	CASSLAIAGGRNEQFF
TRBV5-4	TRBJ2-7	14	CASSFAGRFYEQYF
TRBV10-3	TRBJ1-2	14	CAISGFAANYGYTF
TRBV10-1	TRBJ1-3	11	CASSEGTNIYF
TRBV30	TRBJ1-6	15	CAWRPKSSYNSPLHF
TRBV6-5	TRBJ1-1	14	CASSLREGITEAFF
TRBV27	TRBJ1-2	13	CASSYRDFRDYTF
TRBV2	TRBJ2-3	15	CASSESGVYTDTQYF
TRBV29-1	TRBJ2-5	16	CSVDPGERGGLETQYF
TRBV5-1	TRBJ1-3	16	CASSLGGETWGNTIYF
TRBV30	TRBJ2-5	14	CAWSLRGGKETQYF
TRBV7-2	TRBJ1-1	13	CASSLGGLTEAFF
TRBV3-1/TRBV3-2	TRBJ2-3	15	CASSLWGGLGDTQYF
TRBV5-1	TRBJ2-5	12	CASSLARETQYF